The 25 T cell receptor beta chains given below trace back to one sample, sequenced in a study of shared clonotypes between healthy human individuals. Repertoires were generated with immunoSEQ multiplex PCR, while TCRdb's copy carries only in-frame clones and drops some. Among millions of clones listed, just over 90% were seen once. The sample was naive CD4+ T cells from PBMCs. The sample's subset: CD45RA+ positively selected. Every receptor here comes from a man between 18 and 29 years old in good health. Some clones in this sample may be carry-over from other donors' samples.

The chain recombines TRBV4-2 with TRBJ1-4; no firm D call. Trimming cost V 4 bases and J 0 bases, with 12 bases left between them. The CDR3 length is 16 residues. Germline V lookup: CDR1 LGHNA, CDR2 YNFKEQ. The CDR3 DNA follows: TGTGCCAGCAGCCCTCAATATCAAACAACTAATGAAAAACTGTTTTTT. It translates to CASSPQYQTTNEKLFF.

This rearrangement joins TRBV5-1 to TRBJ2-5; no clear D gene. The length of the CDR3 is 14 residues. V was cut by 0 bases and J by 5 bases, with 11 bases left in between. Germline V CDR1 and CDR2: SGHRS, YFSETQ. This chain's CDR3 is CASSLAMDGETQYF. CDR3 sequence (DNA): TGCGCCAGCAGCTTGGCCATGGACGGGGAGACCCAGTACTTC.

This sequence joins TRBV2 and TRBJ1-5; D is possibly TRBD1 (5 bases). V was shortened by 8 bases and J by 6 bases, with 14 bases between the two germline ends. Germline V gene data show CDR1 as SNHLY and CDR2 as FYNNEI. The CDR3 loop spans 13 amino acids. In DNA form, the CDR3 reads TGTGCCAGCTGCCAGGGAGGGCCTCAGCCCCAGCATTTT. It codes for CASCQGGPQPQHF.

CDR3 in amino acids: CASAATRVEGTQYF. CDR3 coding DNA: TGCGCCTCAGCAGCAACAAGGGTAGAAGGTACGCAGTATTTT. The gene calls are TRBV5-1 and TRBJ2-3, with D unresolved. The V and J ends lost 10 bases and 8 bases respectively, with 23 bases between them. This CDR3 spans 14 amino acids. CDR1 is SGHRS, CDR2 YFSETQ, per germline.

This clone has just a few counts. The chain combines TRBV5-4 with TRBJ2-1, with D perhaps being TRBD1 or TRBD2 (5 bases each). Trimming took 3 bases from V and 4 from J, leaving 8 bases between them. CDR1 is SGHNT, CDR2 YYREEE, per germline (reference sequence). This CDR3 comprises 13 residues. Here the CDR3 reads CASSWDPYNEQFF. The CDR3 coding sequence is TGTGCCAGCAGCTGGGACCCGTACAATGAGCAGTTCTTC.

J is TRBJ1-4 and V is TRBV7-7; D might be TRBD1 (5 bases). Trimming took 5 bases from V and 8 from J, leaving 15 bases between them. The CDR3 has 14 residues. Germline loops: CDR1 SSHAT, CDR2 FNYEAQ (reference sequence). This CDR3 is CASSPTGGGEKLFF. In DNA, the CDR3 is TGTGCCAGCAGCCCAACCGGGGGGGGAGAAAAACTGTTTTTT.

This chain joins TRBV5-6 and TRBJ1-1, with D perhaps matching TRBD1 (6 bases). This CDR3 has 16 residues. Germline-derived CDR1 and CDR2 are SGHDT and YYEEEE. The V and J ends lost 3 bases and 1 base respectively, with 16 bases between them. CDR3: CASSYGGGRANTEAFF. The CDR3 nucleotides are TGTGCCAGCAGCTATGGCGGGGGGCGGGCGAACACTGAAGCTTTCTTT. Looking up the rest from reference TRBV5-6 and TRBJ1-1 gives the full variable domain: DAGVTQSPTHLIKTRGQQVTLRCSPKSGHDTVSWYQQALGQGPQFIFQYYEEEERQRGNFPDRFSGHQFPNYSSELNVNALLLGDSALYLCASSYGGGRANTEAFFGQGTRLTVV.

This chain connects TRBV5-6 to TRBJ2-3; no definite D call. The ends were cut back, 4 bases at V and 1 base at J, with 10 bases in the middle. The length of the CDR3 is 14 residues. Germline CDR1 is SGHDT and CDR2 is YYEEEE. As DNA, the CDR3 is TGTGCCAGCAGCCCGCCGCAGGGCACAGATACGCAGTATTTT. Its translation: CASSPPQGTDTQYF.

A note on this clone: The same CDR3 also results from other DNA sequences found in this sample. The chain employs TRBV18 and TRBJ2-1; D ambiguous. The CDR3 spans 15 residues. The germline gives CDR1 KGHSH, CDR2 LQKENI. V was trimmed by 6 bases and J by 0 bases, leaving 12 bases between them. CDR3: CASSPSRSSYNEQFF. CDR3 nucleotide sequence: TGTGCCAGCTCCCCTTCCCGGAGCTCCTACAATGAGCAGTTCTTC.

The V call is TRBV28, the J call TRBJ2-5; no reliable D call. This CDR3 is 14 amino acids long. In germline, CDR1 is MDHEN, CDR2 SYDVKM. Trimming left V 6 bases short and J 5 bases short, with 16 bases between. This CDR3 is CASSPLVGIETQYF. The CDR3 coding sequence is TGTGCCAGCAGCCCCTTGGTGGGGATTGAGACCCAGTACTTC.

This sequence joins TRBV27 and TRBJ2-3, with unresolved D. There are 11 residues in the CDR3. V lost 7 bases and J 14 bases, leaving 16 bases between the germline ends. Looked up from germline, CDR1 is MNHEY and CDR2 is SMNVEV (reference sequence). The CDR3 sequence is CASTLRTRRYF. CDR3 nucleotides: TGTGCCAGCACCCTGCGGACGCGACGGTATTTT.

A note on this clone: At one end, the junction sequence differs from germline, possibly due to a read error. CDR3 sequence: CASSLAGGVADTQYF. CDR3 bases: TGTGCCAGCAGCCTAGCGGGAGGGGTCGCTGATACGCAGTATTTT. The chain is built from TRBV7-2 and TRBJ2-3; 12 bases map to TRBD2. Per the germline V gene, CDR1 is SGHTA and CDR2 is FQGNSA. This CDR3 contains 15 residues.

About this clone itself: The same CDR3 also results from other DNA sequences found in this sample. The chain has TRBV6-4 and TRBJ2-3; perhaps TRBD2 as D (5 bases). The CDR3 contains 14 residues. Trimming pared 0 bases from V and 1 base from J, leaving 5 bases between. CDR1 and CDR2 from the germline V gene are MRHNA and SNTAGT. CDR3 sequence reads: CASSDSGGTDTQYF. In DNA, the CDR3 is TGTGCCAGCAGTGACTCCGGGGGCACAGATACGCAGTATTTT.

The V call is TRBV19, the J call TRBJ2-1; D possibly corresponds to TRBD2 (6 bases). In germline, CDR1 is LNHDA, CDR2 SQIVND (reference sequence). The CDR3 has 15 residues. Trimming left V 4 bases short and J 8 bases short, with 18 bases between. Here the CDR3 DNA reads TGTGCCAGTAGTACGGGACTCTCGTCGGTCGATGAGCAGTTCTTC. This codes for CASSTGLSSVDEQFF.

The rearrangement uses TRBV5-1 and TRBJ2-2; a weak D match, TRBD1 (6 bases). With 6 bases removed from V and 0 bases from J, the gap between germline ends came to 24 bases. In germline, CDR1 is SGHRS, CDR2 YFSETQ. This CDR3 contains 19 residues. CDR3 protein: CASKKLVGSGAANTGELFF. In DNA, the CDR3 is TGCGCCAGCAAGAAGTTAGTGGGTTCAGGGGCGGCGAACACCGGGGAGCTGTTTTTT.

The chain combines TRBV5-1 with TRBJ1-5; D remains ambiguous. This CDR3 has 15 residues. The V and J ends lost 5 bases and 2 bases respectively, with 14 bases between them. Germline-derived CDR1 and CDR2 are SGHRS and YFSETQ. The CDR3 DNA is TGCGCCAGCAGACCGGAGCCTGCCGGCAATCAGCCCCAGCATTTT. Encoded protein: CASRPEPAGNQPQHF. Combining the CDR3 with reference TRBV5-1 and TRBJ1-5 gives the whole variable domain KAGVTQTPRYLIKTRGQQVTLSCSPISGHRSVSWYQQTPGQGLQFLFEYFSETQRNKGNFPGRFSGRQFSNSRSEMNVSTLELGDSALYLCASRPEPAGNQPQHFGDGTRLSIL.

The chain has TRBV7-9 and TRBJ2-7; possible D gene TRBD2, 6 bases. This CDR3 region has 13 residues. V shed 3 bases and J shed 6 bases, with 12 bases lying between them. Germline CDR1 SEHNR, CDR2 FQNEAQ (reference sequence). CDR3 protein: CASSFPGLFEQYF. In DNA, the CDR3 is TGTGCCAGCAGCTTCCCGGGACTTTTCGAGCAGTACTTC.

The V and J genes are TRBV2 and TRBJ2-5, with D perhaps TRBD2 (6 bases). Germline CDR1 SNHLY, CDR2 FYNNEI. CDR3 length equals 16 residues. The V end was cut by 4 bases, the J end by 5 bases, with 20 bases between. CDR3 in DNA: TGTGCCAGCAGTGCATTCCGCCGGACTGGGGGGGAGACCCAGTACTTC. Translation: CASSAFRRTGGETQYF.

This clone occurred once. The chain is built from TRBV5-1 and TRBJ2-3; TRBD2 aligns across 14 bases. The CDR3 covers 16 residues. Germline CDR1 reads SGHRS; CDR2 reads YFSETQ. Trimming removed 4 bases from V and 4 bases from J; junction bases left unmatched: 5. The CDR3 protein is CASSPGTSGRSDTQYF. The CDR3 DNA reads TGCGCCAGCAGCCCGGGGACTAGCGGGAGATCAGATACGCAGTATTTT.

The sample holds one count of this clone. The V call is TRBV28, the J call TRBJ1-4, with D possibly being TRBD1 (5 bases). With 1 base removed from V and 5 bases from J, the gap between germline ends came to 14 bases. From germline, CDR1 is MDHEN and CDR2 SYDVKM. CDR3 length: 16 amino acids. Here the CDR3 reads CASSLYLRGPNEKLFF. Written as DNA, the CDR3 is TGTGCCAGCAGTTTATACCTGAGGGGCCCGAATGAAAAACTGTTTTTT.

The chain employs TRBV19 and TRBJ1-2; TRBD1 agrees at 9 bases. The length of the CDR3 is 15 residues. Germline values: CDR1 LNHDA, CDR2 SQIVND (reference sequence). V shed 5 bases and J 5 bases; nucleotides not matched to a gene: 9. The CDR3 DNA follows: TGTGCCAGTAGTCCAGAGGGACAGGGAACATATGGCTACACCTTC. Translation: CASSPEGQGTYGYTF.

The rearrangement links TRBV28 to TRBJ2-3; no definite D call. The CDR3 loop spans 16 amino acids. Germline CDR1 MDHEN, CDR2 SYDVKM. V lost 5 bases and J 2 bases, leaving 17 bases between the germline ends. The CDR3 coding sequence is TGTGCCAGCAGTCCCCCATGGGGAAGACCCACAGATACGCAGTATTTT. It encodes CASSPPWGRPTDTQYF.

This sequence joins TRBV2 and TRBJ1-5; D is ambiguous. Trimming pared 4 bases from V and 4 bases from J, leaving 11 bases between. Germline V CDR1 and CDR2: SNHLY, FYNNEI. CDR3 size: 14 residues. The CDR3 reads CASSGEARNQPQHF. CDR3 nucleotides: TGTGCCAGCAGTGGGGAGGCCAGAAATCAGCCCCAGCATTTT.

The CDR3 bases are TGTGCCAGCAGCTTAGACGGGGGCGTGGGCACTGAAGCTTTCTTT. Translating it yields CASSLDGGVGTEAFF. J is TRBJ1-1 and V is TRBV7-3, with D possibly TRBD1 on 6 matching bases. This CDR3 spans 15 amino acids. Germline loops: CDR1 SGHTA, CDR2 FQGTGA. Trimming took off 2 bases at V and 4 bases at J, with 14 bases between the two ends.

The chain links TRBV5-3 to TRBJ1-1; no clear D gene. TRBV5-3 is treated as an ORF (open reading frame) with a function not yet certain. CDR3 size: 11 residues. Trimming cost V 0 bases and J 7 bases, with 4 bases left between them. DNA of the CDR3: TGTGCCAGAAGCTTGGTAGGTGAAGCTTTCTTT. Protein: CARSLVGEAFF.